Listed below are T cell receptor beta chains from one sample, sequenced in a study of T cell changes during pregnancy in multiple sclerosis. Libraries were prepared by immunoSEQ multiplex PCR; TCRdb keeps only in-frame clonotypes and omits some of them. The sample lists about 80,000 clones, about 92% occurring once. Here the sequenced sample was peripheral blood, taken before pregnancy. The receptors stem from a female donor with multiple sclerosis, enrolled in a pregnancy study. The CDR3 runs from the conserved cysteine through the conserved F or W. A D gene is named only where the DNA matches it firmly. The size of a clone is reported for some rows only, either as once, few or many, or as a class for expanded clones.

abundance,j_gene,d_gene,v_gene,CDR3aa,CDR3nt
-,TRBJ2-3,-,TRBV7-9,CASSFSTVTDTQYF,TGTGCCAGCAGCTTTTCGACAGTCACAGATACGCAGTATTTT
-,TRBJ1-1,-,TRBV18,CASSLTPEGNTEAFF,TGTGCCAGCTCACTGACACCTGAAGGGAACACTGAAGCTTTCTTT
-,TRBJ2-1,-,TRBV27,CASSAARAYNEQFF,TGTGCCAGCAGTGCCGCGAGAGCGTACAATGAGCAGTTCTTC
-,TRBJ1-1,-,TRBV27,CASSFLTEGLRARAFF,TGTGCCAGCAGTTTTCTTACCGAGGGTTTAAGGGCGCGAGCTTTCTTT
-,TRBJ1-4,-,TRBV6-5,CASSKGIPNEKLFF,TGTGCCAGCAGTAAGGGGATTCCTAATGAAAAACTGTTTTTT
-,TRBJ1-1,-,TRBV13,CASSSRLMEAFF,TGTGCCAGCAGCTCCCGCCTAATGGAAGCTTTCTTT
-,TRBJ2-1,TRBD2,TRBV13,CASSLRLAGGSFF,TGTGCCAGCAGCCTCCGACTAGCGGGGGGAAGTTTCTTC
-,TRBJ2-1,TRBD2,TRBV5-6,CASSLPTSESYNEQFF,TGTGCCAGCAGCCTTCCGACTAGCGAGTCCTACAATGAGCAGTTCTTC
-,TRBJ2-2,TRBD2,TRBV29-1,CSAGREGVTGELFF,TGCAGCGCCGGACGGGAGGGGGTCACCGGGGAGCTGTTTTTT
-,TRBJ1-5,TRBD1,TRBV5-8,CASGDPTGAGMSNQPQHF,TGTGCCAGCGGCGACCCAACAGGGGCTGGGATGAGCAATCAGCCCCAGCATTTT
-,TRBJ1-2,-,TRBV7-9,CASSLGVSDGYTF,TGTGCCAGCAGCTTAGGCGTTTCGGATGGCTACACCTTC
-,TRBJ2-2,-,TRBV7-8,CASSSGGTGELFF,TGTGCCAGCAGCTCGGGTGGGACCGGGGAGCTGTTTTTT
-,TRBJ2-5,TRBD2,TRBV29-1,CSASRGGGGKETQYF,TGCAGCGCTTCAAGGGGCGGGGGAGGGAAAGAGACCCAGTACTTC
-,TRBJ2-5,TRBD2,TRBV27,CASSPRVRLAGKGETQYF,TGTGCCAGCAGTCCCCGGGTCCGACTAGCGGGGAAAGGAGAGACCCAGTACTTC
-,TRBJ1-4,TRBD1,TRBV5-1,CASSLARGTGSEKLFF,TGCGCCAGCAGCTTGGCCAGAGGGACAGGATCGGAAAAACTGTTTTTT
-,TRBJ1-1,TRBD1,TRBV7-3,CASSVQGAGTEAFF,TGTGCCAGCAGCGTCCAGGGGGCCGGCACTGAAGCTTTCTTT
-,TRBJ2-2,TRBD2,TRBV7-9,CASSLGVGVAGNTGELFF,TGTGCCAGCAGCTTAGGAGTAGGAGTAGCGGGAAACACCGGGGAGCTGTTTTTT
-,TRBJ1-5,-,TRBV18,CASSLTGVNQPQHF,TGTGCCAGCTCACTGACCGGGGTCAATCAGCCCCAGCATTTT
-,TRBJ1-1,TRBD1,TRBV20-1,CSAPMTGGYSF,TGCAGTGCTCCCATGACAGGGGGTTACTCCTTT
-,TRBJ2-7,TRBD1,TRBV5-1,CASSSTGGGYEQYF,TGCGCCAGCAGCTCCACAGGGGGCGGGTACGAGCAGTACTTC
once,TRBJ1-2,TRBD1,TRBV7-9,CASSADRDYGYTF,TGTGCCAGCAGCGCGGACAGGGACTATGGCTACACCTTC
-,TRBJ1-2,-,TRBV5-4,CASSLAQEGYGYTF,TGTGCCAGCAGCTTGGCACAGGAGGGCTATGGCTACACCTTC
-,TRBJ1-1,-,TRBV2,CASSEVGDTEAFF,TGTGCCAGCAGTGAGGTCGGAGACACTGAAGCTTTCTTT
-,TRBJ2-7,TRBD1,TRBV19,CASAGTGASYEQYF,TGTGCCAGCGCCGGGACAGGGGCTTCCTACGAGCAGTACTTC
-,TRBJ2-7,-,TRBV5-6,CASSLTAYEQYF,TGTGCCAGCAGCTTGACGGCCTACGAGCAGTACTTC
-,TRBJ1-1,-,TRBV10-1,CASSGTDPGTEAFF,TGCGCCAGCAGTGGGACAGACCCGGGCACTGAAGCTTTCTTT
-,TRBJ1-2,TRBD1,TRBV7-9,CASSLGTGDLVGYGYTF,TGTGCCAGCAGCTTAGGGACAGGGGACCTTGTGGGCTATGGCTACACCTTC
few,TRBJ1-6,-,TRBV6-1,CASDFVGSPLHF,TGTGCCAGCGACTTTGTGGGTTCACCCCTCCACTTT
-,TRBJ1-1,TRBD1,TRBV5-5,CASGRTGASTEAFF,TGTGCCAGCGGCCGGACAGGGGCGAGCACTGAAGCTTTCTTT
-,TRBJ1-2,-,TRBV7-6,CASSATANYGYTF,TGTGCCAGCAGCGCGACAGCTAACTATGGCTACACCTTC
-,TRBJ1-2,-,TRBV6-1,CASSDFGGGGYGYTF,TGTGCCAGCAGTGACTTTGGGGGCGGGGGGTATGGCTACACCTTC
-,TRBJ2-5,-,TRBV9,CASSVVSGTVETQYF,TGTGCCAGCAGCGTAGTTAGCGGAACCGTCGAGACCCAGTACTTC
once,TRBJ1-2,-,TRBV2,CASSQTGRDGYTF,TGTGCCAGCAGTCAAACAGGGAGGGATGGCTACACCTTC
-,TRBJ1-5,TRBD1,TRBV27,CATGQGGNQPQHF,TGTGCCACGGGACAGGGTGGCAATCAGCCCCAGCATTTT